Below are 21 T cell receptor beta chains sequenced from a single sample in a study of T cell changes during pregnancy in multiple sclerosis. Some clones are missing from TCRdb's copy, which holds only in-frame ones; the method was immunoSEQ multiplex PCR. The repertoire holds fewer than 40,000 clones, with roughly 93% as singletons. This material consisted of CD4+ T cells from peripheral blood mononuclear cells, taken after pregnancy. Receptors originate from a female donor with multiple sclerosis, enrolled in a pregnancy study.

V usage is TRBV18 and J usage is TRBJ1-5; tentative D call: TRBD1 (5 bases). Germline V gives CDR1 KGHSH, CDR2 LQKENI. V lost 2 bases and J lost 6, with 8 bases in between. This CDR3 has 13 residues. CDR3 protein: CASSPDSAQPQHF. In DNA, the CDR3 is TGTGCCAGCTCACCAGACAGTGCTCAGCCCCAGCATTTT. Filled out from reference TRBV18 and TRBJ1-5, the complete variable domain reads NAGVMQNPRHLVRRRGQEARLRCSPMKGHSHVYWYRQLPEEGLKFMVYLQKENIIDESGMPKERFSAEFPKEGPSILRIQQVVRGDSAAYFCASSPDSAQPQHFGDGTRLSIL.

The J gene is TRBJ2-2, the V gene TRBV5-6; 8 bases are a match to TRBD1. The ends lost 6 bases at V and 4 bases at J; junction bases unmatched: 11. CDR1 is SGHDT and CDR2 is YYEEEE in the germline V gene. The CDR3 is 16 amino acids. The CDR3 loop reads CASTGPAGGRTGELFF. The CDR3 bases are TGTGCCAGCACCGGGCCGGCAGGGGGCCGCACCGGGGAGCTGTTTTTT. Using reference TRBV5-6 and TRBJ2-2 for the parts outside the CDR3, the full variable domain is DAGVTQSPTHLIKTRGQQVTLRCSPKSGHDTVSWYQQALGQGPQFIFQYYEEEERQRGNFPDRFSGHQFPNYSSELNVNALLLGDSALYLCASTGPAGGRTGELFFGEGSRLTVL.

The chain couples TRBV5-1 to TRBJ1-5, with TRBD1 matching over 7 bases. Germline V lookup: CDR1 SGHRS, CDR2 YFSETQ. This CDR3 contains 15 residues. V gave up 2 bases and J gave up 2 bases; unmatched junction bases: 4. CDR3 region: CASSLEGAGNQPQHF. In DNA form, the CDR3 reads TGCGCCAGCAGCTTAGAGGGGGCCGGCAATCAGCCCCAGCATTTT.

The chain is built from TRBV4-2 and TRBJ2-1; 9 bases align to TRBD2. CDR1 and CDR2 (germline): LGHNA, YNFKEQ. V lost 4 bases to trimming and J lost 7 bases; unmatched junction nucleotides: 8. The CDR3 covers 15 residues. The CDR3 loop reads CASSLRRGGLNEQFF. CDR3 coding DNA: TGTGCCAGCAGCCTCCGGCGGGGGGGCTTGAATGAGCAGTTCTTC.

This chain connects TRBV4-1 to TRBJ2-5; 9 bases are a match to TRBD2. Trimming cost V 1 base and J 2 bases; bases outside gene matches: 5. The CDR3 length is 16 residues. In germline, CDR1 is MGHRA, CDR2 YSYEKL. CDR3 protein: CASSQGAGLAQETQYF. CDR3 sequence (DNA): TGCGCCAGCAGCCAAGGGGCGGGACTAGCACAAGAGACCCAGTACTTC.

V gene TRBV18 combines with J gene TRBJ1-6; D gene unclear. Looked up from germline, CDR1 is KGHSH and CDR2 is LQKENI. CDR3 size: 13 residues. The ends were cut back, 2 bases at V and 8 bases at J, with 7 bases in the middle. The DNA for the CDR3 is TGTGCCAGCTCACCAGTCGGGGATTCACCCCTCCACTTT. Protein product: CASSPVGDSPLHF.

The rearrangement links TRBV11-1 to TRBJ2-1; 14 bases fit TRBD2. The CDR3 contains 19 residues. V was pared by 4 bases and J by 0 bases, with 8 bases of the junction left unmatched. The germline V gene encodes CDR1 SGHAT and CDR2 FQDESV (reference sequence). The CDR3 reads CASSYAPGLAGDSYNEQFF. CDR3 bases: TGTGCCAGCAGCTATGCACCGGGACTAGCGGGGGACTCCTACAATGAGCAGTTCTTC.

The V gene is TRBV7-9, the J gene TRBJ1-2; 7 bases agree with TRBD1. This CDR3 spans 12 amino acids. The V gene's germline CDR1 is SEHNR and CDR2 FQNEAQ (reference sequence). The trim removed 3 bases at V and 6 bases at J, leaving 1 base unmatched. The CDR3 nucleotides are TGTGCCAGCAGCTTCACAGGGGATGGCTACACCTTC. This sequence encodes CASSFTGDGYTF.

The genes are TRBV11-3 and TRBJ2-1; D might be TRBD2 (6 bases). Germline V CDR1 and CDR2: SGHNT, YENEEA. V dropped 1 base and J dropped 8 bases, with 6 bases sitting between them. This CDR3 has 12 residues. The CDR3 region is CASSLGLDEQFF. The CDR3, as DNA: TGTGCCAGCAGCTTAGGACTAGATGAGCAGTTCTTC.

The chain couples TRBV15 to TRBJ1-6; tentative D call: TRBD1 (5 bases). Trimming removed 3 bases from V and 7 bases from J, with 10 bases in between. CDR1 LNHNV and CDR2 YYDKDF come from the germline V gene (reference sequence). This CDR3 region has 14 residues. The CDR3 DNA is TGTGCCACCAGCAGGGACGGGGGGAATTCACCCCTCCACTTT. Protein: CATSRDGGNSPLHF.

V is TRBV27 and J is TRBJ1-1, with 8 nucleotides matching TRBD1. Germline V gene sequence: CDR1 MNHEY, CDR2 SMNVEV (reference sequence). The CDR3 has 15 residues. J lost 1 base, V lost 6 bases, and 7 bases had no gene match. CDR3 bases: TGTGCCAGCAGGCGTCCCGGGACAGGGAACACTGAAGCTTTCTTT. Translating gives CASRRPGTGNTEAFF.

The count of this clone is one. The CDR3 loop is CASSLGAPTDTQYF. The CDR3 nucleotides read TGCGCCAGCAGCTTGGGGGCCCCCACAGATACGCAGTATTTT. The V call is TRBV5-1, the J call TRBJ2-3, with D hard to call. The CDR3 extends over 14 amino acids. Germline values: CDR1 SGHRS, CDR2 YFSETQ. The V end lost 0 bases, the J end lost 2 bases, and 7 bases lay between the germline ends.

This clone was counted a single time. The chain employs TRBV18 and TRBJ1-3; 7 bases are shared with TRBD1. Trimming removed 8 bases from V and 2 bases from J; junction bases left unmatched: 6. Germline V CDR1 and CDR2: KGHSH, LQKENI. This CDR3 spans 14 amino acids. Written as DNA, the CDR3 is TGTGCCAGCCGTCCGGGACAGCCTGGAAACACCATATATTTT. As protein: CASRPGQPGNTIYF. Looking up the rest from reference TRBV18 and TRBJ1-3 gives the full variable domain: NAGVMQNPRHLVRRRGQEARLRCSPMKGHSHVYWYRQLPEEGLKFMVYLQKENIIDESGMPKERFSAEFPKEGPSILRIQQVVRGDSAAYFCASRPGQPGNTIYFGEGSWLTVV.

The chain couples TRBV9 to TRBJ1-4; no clear D. The germline gives CDR1 SGDLS, CDR2 YYNGEE. The CDR3 spans 12 residues. Between the trimmed V and J ends, which lost 0 bases and 12 bases, there was a span of 9 bases. CDR3 sequence: CASSVATGELFF. The CDR3 coding sequence is TGTGCCAGCAGCGTAGCTACGGGAGAACTGTTTTTT.

The chain links TRBV10-3 to TRBJ2-2, with 8 bases that match TRBD1. J gave up 7 bases and V 9 bases, and 4 bases lay outside the gene matches. CDR1 ENHRY and CDR2 SYGVKD come from the germline V gene. CDR3 length: 12 amino acids. The CDR3: CAIQGVGGELFF. The DNA of the CDR3 is TGTGCCATACAGGGGGTCGGCGGGGAGCTGTTTTTT.

The chain is built from TRBV5-1 and TRBJ2-5; D uncertain. This CDR3 comprises 13 residues. Germline CDR1 reads SGHRS; CDR2 reads YFSETQ. V lost 4 bases and J lost 3, with 10 bases in between. The CDR3 is CASSPRLEETQYF. DNA for the CDR3: TGCGCCAGCAGCCCCCGACTCGAAGAGACCCAGTACTTC.

The chain links TRBV30 to TRBJ1-1; D is perhaps TRBD1 (6 bases). The CDR3 extends over 13 amino acids. V gave up 2 bases and J gave up 4 bases, with 11 bases separating them. Germline-derived CDR1 and CDR2 are GTSNPN and SVGIG (reference sequence). Here the CDR3 reads CAWSLGAPTEAFF. The CDR3 DNA is TGTGCCTGGAGTCTGGGGGCGCCCACTGAAGCTTTCTTT.

The genes are TRBV7-6 and TRBJ1-6; tentatively, D is TRBD1 (5 bases). Germline CDR1 is SGHVS and CDR2 is FNYEAQ. Trimming took off 3 bases at V and 9 bases at J, with 15 bases between the two ends. The CDR3 consists of 15 residues. The CDR3 loop is CASSFREGSGSPLHF. The CDR3 DNA sequence: TGTGCCAGCAGCTTCAGGGAGGGGTCGGGTTCACCCCTCCACTTT.

This rearrangement joins TRBV6-1 to TRBJ1-2; D is perhaps TRBD1 (5 bases). The germline V gene encodes CDR1 MNHNS and CDR2 SASEGT. The V end was cut by 2 bases, the J end by 9 bases, with 13 bases between. This CDR3 has 13 amino acids. Here the CDR3 DNA reads TGTGCCAGCAGTGAAAGCGGGACCCATCGCTACACCTTC. This sequence encodes CASSESGTHRYTF.

The J gene is TRBJ1-1, the V gene TRBV10-1; the D gene is possibly TRBD1 (5 bases). Germline assignment: CDR1 WNHNN and CDR2 SYGVQD (reference sequence). Trimming removed 10 bases from V and 5 bases from J, with 11 bases in between. The CDR3 sequence is 11 residues long. CDR3 sequence (DNA): TGCGCCAAACCGGGGGGGACTGAAGCTTTCTTT. It specifies CAKPGGTEAFF.

This clone was recorded once. This sequence joins TRBV2 and TRBJ1-5, with a weak D call TRBD1 (6 bases). V gave up 6 bases and J gave up 7 bases, with 16 bases separating them. This CDR3 contains 14 residues. Per the germline V gene, CDR1 is SNHLY and CDR2 is FYNNEI. CDR3 region: CASRQDSPGQPQHF. In DNA form, the CDR3 reads TGTGCCAGCAGACAGGACAGTCCGGGCCAGCCCCAGCATTTT.